This T cell receptor (beta chain) was recorded in a study of shared clonotypes between healthy human individuals. Each subset's genomic DNA was shared equally among a number of immunoSEQ plates. Sequencing was performed with immunoSEQ multiplex PCR; in TCRdb, only in-frame clones are kept and a portion is missing. This table holds over 400,000 clones, around 80% found once. The germline gives CDR1 LNHDA, CDR2 SQIVND (reference sequence). V lost 1 base and J lost 5, with 23 bases in between. CDR3 length: 18 amino acids. Study-wide results and caveats: The represented genetic and exposure-history diversity was limited by the small number of donors.

Concerning this clone itself: Antigen unknown.

The chain links TRBV19 to TRBJ2-5, with D perhaps TRBD1 (6 bases). The sequence derives from a woman between 40 and 50 years old in good health. Some clones in this sample may be carry-over from other donors' samples. Input material: PBMCs. The CDR3: CASSIGGRTGTSWETQYF. Here the CDR3 DNA reads TGTGCCAGTAGTATAGGGGGGAGAACCGGGACATCCTGGGAGACCCAGTACTTC.